Described below is a single TCR beta chain sequence and its context. Its antigen is unidentified. Sequencing used immunoSEQ multiplex PCR; TCRdb keeps in-frame clones, though not all of them. The sample has 98,000 or so clones, roughly 87% seen once. These data are taken from a study of T cell responses to AZD1222 COVID-19 vaccine. Findings and caveats of the study: Spike was spanned by vaccine-associated CD4 TCRs, with dominance at 160-218 and 743-854. Increases in Spike-specific TCR breadth and depth were seen after two AZD1222 doses.

This CDR3 is 14 amino acids long. Germline-derived CDR1 and CDR2 are SGDLS and YYNGEE. Trimming removed 4 bases from V and 10 bases from J, with 18 bases in between. The rearrangement links TRBV9 to TRBJ2-1, with D perhaps matching TRBD1 or TRBD2 (5 bases each). This TCR was sampled from an adult in good health. The sequences come from peripheral blood, collected on day 0 of MenACWY control vaccination. CDR3 amino acids: CASSLPGASTEQFF. In DNA form, the CDR3 reads TGTGCCAGCAGCTTACCCGGGGCTAGCACCGAGCAGTTCTTC.